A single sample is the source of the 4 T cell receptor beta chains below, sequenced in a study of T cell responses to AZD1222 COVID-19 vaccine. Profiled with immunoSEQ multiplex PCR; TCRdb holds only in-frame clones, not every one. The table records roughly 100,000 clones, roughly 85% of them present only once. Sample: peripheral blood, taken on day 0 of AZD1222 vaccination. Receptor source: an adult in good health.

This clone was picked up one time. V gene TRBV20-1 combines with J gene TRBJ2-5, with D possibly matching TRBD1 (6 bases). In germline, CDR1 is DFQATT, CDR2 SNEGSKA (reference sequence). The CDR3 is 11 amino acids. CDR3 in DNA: TGCGGTGGGGGCGCGGGAGAGACCCAGTACTTC. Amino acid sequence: CGGGAGETQYF.

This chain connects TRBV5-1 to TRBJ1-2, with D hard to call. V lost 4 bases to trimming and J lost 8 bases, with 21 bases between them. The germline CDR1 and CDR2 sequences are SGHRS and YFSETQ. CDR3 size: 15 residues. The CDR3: CASSQQAEGFMGYTF. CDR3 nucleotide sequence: TGCGCCAGCAGCCAGCAGGCTGAGGGATTTATGGGCTACACCTTC. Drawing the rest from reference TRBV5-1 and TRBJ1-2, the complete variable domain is KAGVTQTPRYLIKTRGQQVTLSCSPISGHRSVSWYQQTPGQGLQFLFEYFSETQRNKGNFPGRFSGRQFSNSRSEMNVSTLELGDSALYLCASSQQAEGFMGYTFGSGTRLTVV.

The CDR3 DNA sequence: TGTGCCAGTAGTGTCCCAGGGACTGAAGCTTTCTTT. This gives the protein CASSVPGTEAFF. This chain connects TRBV19 to TRBJ1-1; weak D call: TRBD1 (5 bases). Trimming took off 5 bases at V and 5 bases at J, with 9 bases between the two ends. The CDR3 is made up of 12 amino acids. CDR1 and CDR2 (germline): LNHDA, SQIVND (reference sequence).

CDR3 residues: CASSIRAGNTEAFF. The DNA for the CDR3 is TGTGCCAGTAGTATCCGGGCAGGGAACACTGAAGCTTTCTTT. The J gene is TRBJ1-1, the V gene TRBV19; no definite D call. This CDR3 spans 14 amino acids. Germline CDR1 and CDR2: LNHDA and SQIVND (reference sequence). V was clipped by 3 bases and J by 1 base, with 9 bases between them.